Below are 28 T cell receptor beta chains sequenced from a single sample in a study of OX40 agonist ivuxolimab in advanced cancers. The data were produced by immunoSEQ multiplex PCR, yet TCRdb's version contains in-frame clones alone and is incomplete. The sample lists 69,000 or so clones, about 85% occurring once. Sequencing used CD4+ or CD8+ T cells sorted from blood, obtained in a trial of the OX40 agonist ivuxolimab. The receptor source for this set is an adult with an advanced solid tumor such as melanoma, head and neck, liver or kidney cancer.

The V call is TRBV18, the J call TRBJ1-6; D is ambiguous. Germline V lookup: CDR1 KGHSH, CDR2 LQKENI. The CDR3 spans 14 residues. Deletions cut 6 bases from V and 10 bases from J, with 16 bases between. CDR3 in DNA: TGTGCCAGCTCCCCAACCCCAGGTCCCTCACCCCTCCACTTT. This encodes CASSPTPGPSPLHF.

The gene calls are TRBV11-2 and TRBJ2-3; no clear D gene. The V and J ends lost 5 bases and 4 bases respectively, with 10 bases between them. Germline V gives CDR1 SGHAT, CDR2 FQNNGV. The CDR3 totals 13 residues. CDR3 protein: CASSHRRPDTQYF. The CDR3 DNA follows: TGTGCCAGCAGCCACAGAAGACCAGATACGCAGTATTTT.

This chain joins TRBV18 and TRBJ2-3, with TRBD2 identical over 11 bases. Germline CDR1 and CDR2: KGHSH and LQKENI. CDR3 length equals 17 residues. Germline trimming cut 3 bases from V and 5 bases from J; bases unmatched to any gene: 10. The CDR3 nucleotides are TGTGCCAGCTCACCGAACCCTAGCGGGGGGCCTGGAGATACGCAGTATTTT. It specifies CASSPNPSGGPGDTQYF. Variable domain in full (rest from reference TRBV18 and TRBJ2-3): NAGVMQNPRHLVRRRGQEARLRCSPMKGHSHVYWYRQLPEEGLKFMVYLQKENIIDESGMPKERFSAEFPKEGPSILRIQQVVRGDSAAYFCASSPNPSGGPGDTQYFGPGTRLTVL.

This sequence joins TRBV7-9 and TRBJ1-2; possibly TRBD1 for D (5 bases). V lost 4 bases to trimming and J lost 4 bases, with 16 bases between them. The CDR3 length is 15 residues. The germline V gene encodes CDR1 SEHNR and CDR2 FQNEAQ (reference sequence). CDR3 residues: CASSSWDRRPYGYTF. The CDR3 DNA reads as TGTGCCAGCAGCTCATGGGACCGCCGGCCCTATGGCTACACCTTC. Full variable domain (missing parts from reference TRBV7-9 and TRBJ1-2): DTGVSQNPRHKITKRGQNVTFRCDPISEHNRLYWYRQTLGQGPEFLTYFQNEAQLEKSRLLSDRFSAERPKGSFSTLEIQRTEQGDSAMYLCASSSWDRRPYGYTFGSGTRLTVV.

This chain links TRBV6-1 with TRBJ2-7; a weak D match, TRBD1 (6 bases). V lost 6 bases to trimming and J lost 1 base, with 16 bases between them. This CDR3 has 15 amino acids. Germline-derived CDR1 and CDR2 are MNHNS and SASEGT. CDR3 sequence reads: CASRAMSGVSYEQYF. The CDR3 DNA reads TGTGCCAGCAGGGCTATGTCAGGGGTGTCCTACGAGCAGTACTTC.

The chain couples TRBV14 to TRBJ2-5; 8 bases agree with TRBD1. The V gene's germline CDR1 is SGHDN and CDR2 FVKESK. CDR3 size: 15 residues. V shed 2 bases, J shed 5 bases, and the junction held 7 bases outside the gene matches. CDR3 region: CASSQYHRGLETQYF. The DNA for the CDR3 is TGTGCCAGCAGCCAATATCACAGGGGGTTGGAGACCCAGTACTTC.

V and J are TRBV30 and TRBJ1-2, with 7 bases matching TRBD1. This CDR3 is built from 12 residues. The ends lost 1 base at V and 4 bases at J; junction bases unmatched: 0. Germline V gene data show CDR1 as GTSNPN and CDR2 as SVGIG (reference sequence). For the CDR3, the DNA is TGTGCCTGGAGTGGGACAGGCTATGGCTACACCTTC. Protein sequence: CAWSGTGYGYTF.

The chain is built from TRBV6-5 and TRBJ1-6, with D tentatively TRBD1 (6 bases). The V end lost 4 bases, the J end lost 6 bases, and 10 bases lay between the germline ends. The CDR3 is 14 residues long. Per germline, CDR1 MNHEY and CDR2 SVGAGI. The CDR3 loop is CASSFGQINSPLHF. The CDR3 DNA is TGTGCCAGCAGTTTTGGACAGATTAATTCACCCCTCCACTTT.

This chain joins TRBV5-1 and TRBJ1-6; the D gene is possibly TRBD1 (5 bases). Germline CDR1 reads SGHRS; CDR2 reads YFSETQ. V shed 7 bases and J shed 7 bases, with 15 bases lying between them. The CDR3 extends over 14 amino acids. Here the CDR3 reads CASRRAGGNSPLHF. CDR3 nucleotide sequence: TGCGCCAGCCGCCGGGCCGGGGGAAATTCACCCCTCCACTTT.

J is TRBJ2-7 and V is TRBV28; no reliable D call. Germline values: CDR1 MDHEN, CDR2 SYDVKM. The CDR3 spans 11 residues. V dropped 7 bases and J dropped 2 bases, with 6 bases sitting between them. The CDR3 loop reads CASNGPYEQYF. The CDR3 DNA is TGTGCCAGCAATGGGCCCTACGAGCAGTACTTC.

The chain links TRBV4-1 to TRBJ1-1; D gene uncertain. The CDR3 totals 15 residues. Germline CDR1 is MGHRA and CDR2 is YSYEKL. V lost 0 bases and J 11 bases, leaving 19 bases between the germline ends. In DNA, the CDR3 is TGCGCCAGCAGCCAAGAGGGCCGAACACCCGGGATCGCTTTCTTT. Its protein product is CASSQEGRTPGIAFF.

This chain connects TRBV18 to TRBJ1-4, with 8 bases identical to TRBD1. Germline-derived CDR1 and CDR2 are KGHSH and LQKENI. The length of the CDR3 is 17 residues. V gave up 3 bases and J gave up 2 bases; unmatched junction bases: 8. The DNA of the CDR3 is TGTGCCAGCTCACCGAGTGGACAGGGATCGACTAATGAAAAACTGTTTTTT. It is translated as CASSPSGQGSTNEKLFF.

This chain links TRBV19 with TRBJ1-2; 9 bases match TRBD1. Germline CDR1 LNHDA, CDR2 SQIVND (reference sequence). The CDR3 loop spans 14 amino acids. Trimming removed 6 bases from V and 2 bases from J; junction bases left unmatched: 4. Here the CDR3 reads CASSLTGGNYGYTF. The CDR3 DNA sequence: TGTGCCAGTAGCTTGACAGGGGGAAACTATGGCTACACCTTC.

This rearrangement joins TRBV19 to TRBJ1-2; 9 positions match TRBD1. The CDR3 length is 15 residues. The V gene end was trimmed by 5 bases and the J gene end by 8 bases; junction bases not matched to a gene: 12. Germline V gene sequence: CDR1 LNHDA, CDR2 SQIVND (reference sequence). The CDR3 nucleotides read TGTGCCAGTAGTCCACGTACGGGACAGGGTGGGGGCTACACCTTC. The encoded protein is CASSPRTGQGGGYTF.

The chain combines TRBV18 with TRBJ2-7; 7 bases match TRBD2. V lost 0 bases, J lost 0 bases, and 8 bases stayed unmatched. The CDR3 totals 17 residues. Germline assignment: CDR1 KGHSH and CDR2 LQKENI. The CDR3 DNA reads as TGTGCCAGCTCACCACCGAAGCGGGGTGACCTCTCCTACGAGCAGTACTTC. It yields the protein CASSPPKRGDLSYEQYF.

The chain carries TRBV7-3 and TRBJ2-1, with TRBD1 matching over 10 bases. V lost 5 bases and J lost 2; bases outside the gene matches: 3. The germline gives CDR1 SGHTA, CDR2 FQGTGA. This CDR3 comprises 15 residues. The CDR3 bases are TGTGCCAGCAGCAAGACAGGGGGCGCCTACAATGAGCAGTTCTTC. Encoded protein: CASSKTGGAYNEQFF. Based on the CDR3 plus reference TRBV7-3 and TRBJ2-1, the full variable domain is GAGVSQTPSNKVTEKGKYVELRCDPISGHTALYWYRQSLGQGPEFLIYFQGTGAADDSGLPNDRFFAVRPEGSVSTLKIQRTERGDSAVYLCASSKTGGAYNEQFFGPGTRLTVL.

This clone came up a few times. The gene calls are TRBV5-4 and TRBJ1-2; TRBD1 might be the D (5 bases). This CDR3 is built from 13 residues. From germline, CDR1 is SGHNT and CDR2 YYREEE (reference sequence). The V end lost 6 bases, the J end lost 3 bases, and 12 bases lay between the germline ends. CDR3 loop: CASTLDSDYGYTF. In DNA form, the CDR3 reads TGTGCCAGCACCTTAGACAGTGACTATGGCTACACCTTC.

This rearrangement joins TRBV5-1 to TRBJ2-5; tentative D call: TRBD1 (5 bases). CDR3 length: 13 amino acids. Germline V lookup: CDR1 SGHRS, CDR2 YFSETQ. V was pared by 3 bases and J by 2 bases, with 8 bases between. The CDR3 sequence is CASSSQGQETQYF. In nucleotides, the CDR3 is TGCGCCAGCAGCTCCCAGGGACAAGAGACCCAGTACTTC.

The CDR3 reads CASSIFPGQGSNSPLHF. The CDR3 DNA reads as TGTGCCAGTAGTATCTTTCCTGGACAGGGGAGTAATTCACCCCTCCACTTT. V is TRBV19 and J is TRBJ1-6; 9 nucleotides line up with TRBD1. The CDR3 is 17 amino acids. Trimming removed 3 bases from V and 6 bases from J; junction bases left unmatched: 9. Germline CDR1 reads LNHDA; CDR2 reads SQIVND (reference sequence).

CDR3 in DNA: TGCGCCAGCAGTGGTGGACAGGGAATCAATGAGCAGTTCTTC. Its translation: CASSGGQGINEQFF. The chain links TRBV10-2 to TRBJ2-1; 8 bases are shared with TRBD1. The ends lost 4 bases at V and 6 bases at J; junction bases unmatched: 5. Germline CDR1 and CDR2: WSHSY and SAAADI. The CDR3 extends over 14 amino acids.

The chain recombines TRBV25-1 with TRBJ2-3; TRBD1 matches at 11 bases. This CDR3 contains 15 residues. CDR1 and CDR2 (germline): MGHDK, SYGVNS. V lost 3 bases to trimming and J lost 5 bases; unmatched junction nucleotides: 4. CDR3 bases: TGTGCCAGCAGTGAGGGGACAGGGGGGAAAGATACGCAGTATTTT. Its protein product is CASSEGTGGKDTQYF.

The chain's CDR3 is CSVVRSGLGDTQYF. Here the CDR3 DNA reads TGCAGCGTTGTTCGTAGCGGGTTGGGAGATACGCAGTATTTT. The genes are TRBV29-1 and TRBJ2-3, with 7 bases identical to TRBD2. This CDR3 is 14 amino acids long. V gave up 4 bases and J gave up 5 bases; unmatched junction bases: 9. Germline values: CDR1 SQVTM, CDR2 ANQGSEA.

This rearrangement joins TRBV6-6 to TRBJ1-5; 7 bases are a match to TRBD1. The V gene's germline CDR1 is MNHNY and CDR2 SVGAGI (reference sequence). The J segment lost 4 bases and the V segment lost 7 bases, leaving 10 bases of the junction unmatched. The CDR3 contains 15 residues. The CDR3 DNA reads as TGTGCCAGCAAAGAGACAGGGTCGAGGAATCAGCCCCAGCATTTT. Amino acids: CASKETGSRNQPQHF.

The chain couples TRBV29-1 to TRBJ2-3, with D unresolved. Trimming took off 4 bases at V and 4 bases at J, with 12 bases between the two ends. From germline, CDR1 is SQVTM and CDR2 ANQGSEA. CDR3 size: 13 residues. CDR3 in DNA: TGCAGCGTTGTTAGGAGAGGTGCAGATACGCAGTATTTT. Amino acid sequence: CSVVRRGADTQYF.

This sequence joins TRBV19 and TRBJ1-1; the match to TRBD1 covers 9 bases. Looked up from germline, CDR1 is LNHDA and CDR2 is SQIVND (reference sequence). V lost 3 bases to trimming and J lost 5 bases; unmatched junction nucleotides: 13. The CDR3 runs 17 residues. The CDR3 is CASSIKRRLTGGTEAFF. CDR3 nucleotide sequence: TGTGCCAGTAGTATTAAGAGGAGGTTGACAGGGGGTACTGAAGCTTTCTTT.

This clone appeared a few times. The gene calls are TRBV18 and TRBJ2-7; a weak D match, TRBD1 (6 bases). Germline V gene sequence: CDR1 KGHSH, CDR2 LQKENI. Deletions cut 8 bases from V and 4 bases from J, with 18 bases between. This CDR3 is built from 14 residues. DNA for the CDR3: TGTGCCAGCGGGCGGAATTACAGGGCGTACGAGCAGTACTTC. Protein product: CASGRNYRAYEQYF.

The chain is built from TRBV7-2 and TRBJ1-4, with 8 bases aligning to TRBD1. CDR1 and CDR2 (germline): SGHTA, FQGNSA. CDR3 size: 13 residues. V shed 4 bases, J shed 8 bases, and the junction held 3 bases outside the gene matches. The CDR3 is CASSSGQEEKLFF. The DNA for the CDR3 is TGTGCCAGCAGCTCGGGACAGGAAGAAAAACTGTTTTTT.

This clone appeared once. The chain recombines TRBV4-1 with TRBJ1-4; a possible D gene is TRBD1 (5 bases). The CDR3 is 16 residues long. Germline CDR1 reads MGHRA; CDR2 reads YSYEKL. V was trimmed by 4 bases and J by 4 bases, leaving 16 bases between them. The CDR3 DNA is TGCGCCAGCAGCCGGCCCGCGGGGGGGAGTAATGAAAAACTGTTTTTT. This encodes CASSRPAGGSNEKLFF.